The 9 T cell receptor beta chains listed next were all sequenced from one sample in a study of blood T cell repertoires in COVID-19. Sequencing used immunoSEQ multiplex PCR; TCRdb keeps in-frame clones, though not all of them. The sample consists of over 100,000 clones, approximately 87% of them appearing once. Input material: peripheral blood. These TCRs come from a woman aged 55 to 70 with acute or convalescent COVID-19.

This rearrangement joins TRBV7-9 to TRBJ1-1; D gene ambiguous. Germline lookup yields CDR1 SEHNR and CDR2 FQNEAQ (reference sequence). CDR3 length: 12 residues. V lost 1 base to trimming and J lost 8 bases, with 8 bases between them. CDR3 coding DNA: TGTGCCAGCAGCTTAGTCGGGGAGGAAGCTTTCTTT. Translating it yields CASSLVGEEAFF.

V and J are TRBV5-1 and TRBJ2-1, with a possible D match to TRBD1 (6 bases). The V gene lost 3 bases and the J gene lost 5 bases, with 18 bases spanning the gap. Germline CDR1 reads SGHRS; CDR2 reads YFSETQ. This CDR3 has 16 residues. CDR3 loop: CASSSSTGWSDNEQFF. The CDR3 DNA reads TGCGCCAGCAGCTCTTCCACAGGGTGGTCGGACAATGAGCAGTTCTTC. The full variable domain, completed using reference TRBV5-1 and TRBJ2-1, is KAGVTQTPRYLIKTRGQQVTLSCSPISGHRSVSWYQQTPGQGLQFLFEYFSETQRNKGNFPGRFSGRQFSNSRSEMNVSTLELGDSALYLCASSSSTGWSDNEQFFGPGTRLTVL.

As for this clone: The junction differs from germline at one of its ends, possibly a read error. V usage is TRBV5-4 and J usage is TRBJ2-7; 10 bases match TRBD1. The germline V gene has CDR1 SGHNT and CDR2 YYREEE (reference sequence). The CDR3 runs 17 residues. CDR3 residues: CASSLQPGTGVSSEQYF. DNA for the CDR3: TGTGCCAGCAGCTTGCAGCCCGGGACAGGGGTTTCCTCCGAGCAGTACTTC.

The chain uses TRBV28 and TRBJ1-2; D possibly corresponds to TRBD1 (5 bases). CDR3 length equals 14 residues. Looked up from germline, CDR1 is MDHEN and CDR2 is SYDVKM. V gave up 6 bases and J gave up 4 bases, with 15 bases separating them. CDR3 sequence reads: CASSGGRKLYGYTF. In DNA form, the CDR3 reads TGTGCCAGCAGCGGGGGACGGAAACTCTATGGCTACACCTTC.

About this clone: Other DNA sequences in the sample encode the same CDR3. The CDR3 DNA is TGTGCCAGCAGACAGAGCTCTGGAAACACCATATATTTT. Protein product: CASRQSSGNTIYF. The V call is TRBV6-5, the J call TRBJ1-3; D uncertain. Germline CDR1 reads MNHEY; CDR2 reads SVGAGI. The CDR3 has 13 amino acids. Trimming stripped 6 bases from V and 0 bases from J, with 6 bases between.

J is TRBJ2-7 and V is TRBV5-1; weak D call: TRBD2 (6 bases). This CDR3 spans 14 amino acids. Looked up from germline, CDR1 is SGHRS and CDR2 is YFSETQ. Trimming took off 0 bases at V and 1 base at J, with 8 bases between the two ends. CDR3 sequence: CASSLARESYEQYF. The CDR3 DNA reads TGCGCCAGCAGCTTGGCTCGGGAGTCCTACGAGCAGTACTTC. The full variable domain, rest sourced from reference TRBV5-1 and TRBJ2-7, is KAGVTQTPRYLIKTRGQQVTLSCSPISGHRSVSWYQQTPGQGLQFLFEYFSETQRNKGNFPGRFSGRQFSNSRSEMNVSTLELGDSALYLCASSLARESYEQYFGPGTRLTVT.

The CDR3 sequence: CASSLTFQGAWTNYGYTF. The CDR3 DNA follows: TGTGCCAGCAGCCTTACGTTCCAGGGGGCTTGGACTAACTATGGCTACACCTTC. The V gene is TRBV5-5, the J gene TRBJ1-2; 8 bases are a match to TRBD1. The V and J ends lost 4 bases and 0 bases, in that order; junction bases with no gene match: 14. Germline assignment: CDR1 SGHKS and CDR2 YYEKEE (reference sequence). The CDR3 extends over 18 amino acids.

The chain couples TRBV18 to TRBJ1-1, with 8 bases that match TRBD1. The germline V gene encodes CDR1 KGHSH and CDR2 LQKENI. The CDR3 length is 15 residues. V lost 5 bases to trimming and J lost 0 bases; unmatched junction nucleotides: 5. CDR3 sequence reads: CASSTFRGLNTEAFF. In DNA form, the CDR3 reads TGTGCCAGCTCAACTTTCAGGGGGCTGAACACTGAAGCTTTCTTT.

The chain carries TRBV15 and TRBJ2-3, with 11 bases that match TRBD1. The V segment lost 1 base and the J segment 3 bases; nucleotides outside the gene matches: 3. This CDR3 has 16 residues. Germline loops: CDR1 LNHNV, CDR2 YYDKDF (reference sequence). The CDR3 reads CATSRGGTGGTDTQYF. The CDR3 nucleotides are TGTGCCACCAGCAGAGGAGGGACAGGGGGAACAGATACGCAGTATTTT.